This TCR beta chain was obtained from a study of blood T cell repertoires in COVID-19. Study background: In each case, the material was cDNA or gDNA derived from T cells, B-cell-depleted T cells, or PBMCs.

V was shortened by 6 bases and J by 4 bases, with 6 bases between the two germline ends. CDR1 is MDHEN and CDR2 is SYDVKM in the germline V gene. The CDR3 sequence is 11 residues long. A word on this clone: Other nucleotide sequences in the sample specify the same CDR3.

Authors' methods: From reference gene primer amplification, estimates of nucleated cell counts were derived. Measured with immunoSEQ multiplex PCR; TCRdb has only the in-frame clones, and not every one. The V and J calls and the clone size are those of that table, but D and trimming were determined from the DNA. The table has more than 350,000 clones, approximately 90% seen once. The cohort comprised adults aged roughly 18 to 90 years residing in under 25 US areas. Sequenced material: PBMCs or T cells enriched from blood (not recorded which). The chain uses TRBV28 and TRBJ2-5, with no clear D. The origin of this receptor is a woman between 18 and 30 years old who had been exposed to COVID-19. The CDR3 protein is CASSLRETQYF. Here the CDR3 DNA reads TGTGCCAGCAGCCTTCGAGAGACCCAGTACTTC.